This paragraph reports one T cell receptor beta chain. Antigen unknown. Germline and junction disagree at one end, which may indicate a read error. This entry is derived from a study of blood T cells in healthy people across ages. Findings of the study overall: Not knowing donor CMV status may have confounded expanded clonotype changes. The recorded TCR beta diversity per million T cells decreased in a roughly linear manner with age.

Through a sample-barcoded 5' primer and a J-beta primer mix, a second PCR was run for roughly 7 to 12 cycles. Through a template-switch adaptor with 12 random nucleotides, each cDNA molecule received a tag. One entry per CDR3 protein, called by TCRdb with MiXCR from the 5' RACE reads. In the table there are more than 800,000 distinct CDR3 sequences, more than 35% of which are singletons. The donors, healthy Caucasians from Russia, were aged 6 to 90. The sequencing input was blood. The clonotype originates from a woman in her fifties or sixties in good health.

The CDR3 nucleotides are TGTGTCAGCAGTTTAGGTAGCGGGAGCCTCAATGAGCAGTTCTTC. Translation gives CVSSLGSGSLNEQFF. This chain connects TRBV12-3 or TRBV12-4 to TRBJ2-1; 9 bases are shared with TRBD2. The CDR3 contains 15 residues.